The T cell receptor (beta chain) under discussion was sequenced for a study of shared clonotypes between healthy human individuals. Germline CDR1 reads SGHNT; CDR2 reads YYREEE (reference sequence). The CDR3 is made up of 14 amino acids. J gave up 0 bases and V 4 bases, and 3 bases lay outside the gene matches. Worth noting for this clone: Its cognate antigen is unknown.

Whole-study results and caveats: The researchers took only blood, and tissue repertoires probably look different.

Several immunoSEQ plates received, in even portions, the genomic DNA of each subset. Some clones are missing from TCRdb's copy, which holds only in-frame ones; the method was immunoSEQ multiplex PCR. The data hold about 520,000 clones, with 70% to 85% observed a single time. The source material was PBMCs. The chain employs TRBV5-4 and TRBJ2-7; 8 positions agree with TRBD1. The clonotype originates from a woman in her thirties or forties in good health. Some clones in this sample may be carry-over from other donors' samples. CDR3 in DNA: TGTGCCAGCAGCCCTACAGGGGGCTCCTACGAGCAGTACTTC. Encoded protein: CASSPTGGSYEQYF.